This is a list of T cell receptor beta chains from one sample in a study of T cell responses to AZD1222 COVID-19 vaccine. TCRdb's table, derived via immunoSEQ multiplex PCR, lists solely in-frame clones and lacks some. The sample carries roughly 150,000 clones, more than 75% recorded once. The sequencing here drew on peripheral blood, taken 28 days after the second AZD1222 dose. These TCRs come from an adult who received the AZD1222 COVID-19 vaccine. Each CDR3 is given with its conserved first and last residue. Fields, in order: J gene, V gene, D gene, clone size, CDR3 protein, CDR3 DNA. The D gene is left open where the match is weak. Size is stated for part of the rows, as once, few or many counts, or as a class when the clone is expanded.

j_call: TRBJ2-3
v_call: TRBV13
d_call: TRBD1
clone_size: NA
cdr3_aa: CASSLAGGGTDTQYF
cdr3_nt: TGTGCCAGCAGCTTAGCAGGGGGTGGCACAGATACGCAGTATTTT

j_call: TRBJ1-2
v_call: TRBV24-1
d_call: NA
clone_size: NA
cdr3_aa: CATSDSGVDYGYTF
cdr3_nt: TGTGCCACCAGTGATTCAGGGGTTGACTATGGCTACACCTTC

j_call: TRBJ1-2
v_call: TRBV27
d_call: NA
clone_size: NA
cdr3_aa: CASSAGGYYGYTF
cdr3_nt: TGTGCCAGCAGCGCGGGGGGTTACTATGGCTACACCTTC

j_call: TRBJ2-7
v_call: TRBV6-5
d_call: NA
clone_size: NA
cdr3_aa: CASSRDGGLTYEQYF
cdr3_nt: TGTGCCAGCAGTAGGGACGGCGGACTGACCTACGAGCAGTACTTC

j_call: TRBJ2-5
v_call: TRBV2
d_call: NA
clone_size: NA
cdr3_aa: CASSEGETQYF
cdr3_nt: TGTGCCAGCAGTGAGGGAGAGACCCAGTACTTC

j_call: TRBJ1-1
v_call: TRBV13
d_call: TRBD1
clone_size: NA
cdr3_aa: CASSLRTPGGVFTEAFF
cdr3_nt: TGTGCCAGCAGCTTACGCACACCAGGGGGCGTTTTCACTGAAGCTTTCTTT

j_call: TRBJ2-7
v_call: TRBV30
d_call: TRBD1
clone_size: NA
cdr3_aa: CAWSQQGYEQYF
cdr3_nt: TGTGCCTGGAGCCAACAGGGGTACGAGCAGTACTTC

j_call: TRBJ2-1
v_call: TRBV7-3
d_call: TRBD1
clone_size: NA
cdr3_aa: CASSLSAGGLREQFF
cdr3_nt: TGTGCCAGCAGCTTATCGGCAGGGGGTTTACGGGAGCAGTTCTTC

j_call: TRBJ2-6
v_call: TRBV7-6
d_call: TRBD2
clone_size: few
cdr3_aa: CASSLAGGSSGANVLTF
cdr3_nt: TGTGCCAGCAGCTTAGCAGGCGGGAGCTCTGGGGCCAACGTCCTGACTTTC

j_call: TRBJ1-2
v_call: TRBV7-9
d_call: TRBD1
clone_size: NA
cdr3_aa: CASSPTGTVAF
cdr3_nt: TGTGCCAGCAGCCCTACCGGGACAGTAGCCTTC

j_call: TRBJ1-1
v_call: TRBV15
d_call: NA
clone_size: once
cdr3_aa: CATSRGPEAFF
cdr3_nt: TGTGCCACCAGCAGAGGACCAGAAGCTTTCTTT

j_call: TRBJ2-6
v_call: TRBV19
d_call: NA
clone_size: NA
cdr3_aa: CASSMVRGIVEGANVLTF
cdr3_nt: TGTGCCAGTAGTATGGTCAGGGGCATAGTAGAGGGGGCCAACGTCCTGACTTTC

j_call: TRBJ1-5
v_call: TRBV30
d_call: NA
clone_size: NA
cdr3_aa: CAWGIVGGQPQHF
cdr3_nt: TGTGCCTGGGGGATAGTTGGTGGTCAGCCCCAGCATTTT

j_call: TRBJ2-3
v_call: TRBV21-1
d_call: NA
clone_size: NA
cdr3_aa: CASSFKGFTDTQYF
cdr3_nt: TGTGCCAGCAGCTTTAAAGGCTTCACAGATACGCAGTATTTT

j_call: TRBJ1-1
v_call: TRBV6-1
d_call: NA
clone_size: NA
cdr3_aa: CASSELDRLNTEAFF
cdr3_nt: TGTGCCAGCAGTGAATTAGACAGGTTGAACACTGAAGCTTTCTTT

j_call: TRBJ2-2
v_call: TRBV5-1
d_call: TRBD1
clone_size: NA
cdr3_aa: CASSWGTGMAGELFF
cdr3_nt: TGCGCCAGCAGCTGGGGGACAGGGATGGCCGGGGAGCTGTTTTTT

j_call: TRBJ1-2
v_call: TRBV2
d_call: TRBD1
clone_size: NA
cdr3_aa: CASSVQGAVGYTF
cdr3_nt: TGTGCCAGCAGTGTACAGGGGGCTGTTGGCTACACCTTC

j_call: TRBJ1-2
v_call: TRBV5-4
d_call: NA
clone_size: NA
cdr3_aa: CASSSGAGYGYTF
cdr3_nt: TGTGCCAGCAGCTCGGGCGCAGGTTACGGCTACACCTTC

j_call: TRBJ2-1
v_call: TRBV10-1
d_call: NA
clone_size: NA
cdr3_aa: CASSESMAGSGNEQFF
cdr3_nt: TGCGCCAGCAGTGAGTCTATGGCCGGGAGCGGGAATGAGCAGTTCTTC

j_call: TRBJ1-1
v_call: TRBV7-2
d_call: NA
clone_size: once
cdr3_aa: CASSSDRRGGAFF
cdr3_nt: TGTGCCAGCAGCTCCGACAGGAGGGGAGGAGCTTTCTTT

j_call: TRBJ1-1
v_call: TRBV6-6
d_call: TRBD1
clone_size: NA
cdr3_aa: CASSTRTGGTEAFF
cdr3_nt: TGTGCCAGCAGTACAAGGACAGGGGGCACTGAAGCTTTCTTT

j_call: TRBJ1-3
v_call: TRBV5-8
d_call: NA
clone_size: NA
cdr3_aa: CASSSWVFTSGNTIYF
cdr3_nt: TGTGCCAGCAGCTCCTGGGTTTTCACCTCTGGAAACACCATATATTTT

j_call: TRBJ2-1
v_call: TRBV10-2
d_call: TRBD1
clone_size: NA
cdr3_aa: CASSPRQGANDEQFF
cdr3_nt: TGCGCCAGCAGCCCCAGACAGGGGGCTAACGATGAGCAGTTCTTC

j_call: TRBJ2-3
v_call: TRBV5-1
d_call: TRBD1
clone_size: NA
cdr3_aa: CASSLGDRGLTDTQYF
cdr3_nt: TGCGCCAGCAGCTTGGGAGACAGGGGGCTAACAGATACGCAGTATTTT

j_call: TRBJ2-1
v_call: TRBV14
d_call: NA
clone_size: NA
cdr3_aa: CASSRSILVNEQFF
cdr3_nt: TGTGCCAGCAGCCGATCCATCCTAGTCAATGAGCAGTTCTTC

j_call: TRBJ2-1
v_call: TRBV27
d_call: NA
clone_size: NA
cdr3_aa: CASSLTGFPGPRGNEQFF
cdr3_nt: TGTGCCAGCAGTTTAACCGGGTTCCCGGGGCCCCGCGGCAATGAGCAGTTCTTC

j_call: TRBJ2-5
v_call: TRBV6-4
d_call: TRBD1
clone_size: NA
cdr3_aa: CASRGDRGRQETQYF
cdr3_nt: TGTGCCAGCAGAGGGGACAGGGGGCGTCAAGAGACCCAGTACTTC

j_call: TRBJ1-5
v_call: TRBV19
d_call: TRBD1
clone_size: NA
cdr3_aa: CASSSAGGGNQPQHF
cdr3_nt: TGTGCCAGTAGTAGCGCAGGGGGTGGGAATCAGCCCCAGCATTTT

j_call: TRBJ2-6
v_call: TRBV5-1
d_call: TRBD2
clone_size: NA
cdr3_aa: CASSLGGREPGANVLTF
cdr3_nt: TGCGCCAGCAGCTTGGGAGGGAGGGAACCCGGGGCCAACGTCCTGACTTTC

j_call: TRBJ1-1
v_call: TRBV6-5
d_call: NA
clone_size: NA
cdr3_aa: CASEVLSLNTEAFF
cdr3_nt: TGTGCCAGCGAGGTCCTCAGCCTGAACACTGAAGCTTTCTTT

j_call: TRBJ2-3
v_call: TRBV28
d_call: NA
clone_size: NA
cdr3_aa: CASTLTNWTDTQYF
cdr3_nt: TGTGCCAGCACCCTCACAAACTGGACAGATACGCAGTATTTT

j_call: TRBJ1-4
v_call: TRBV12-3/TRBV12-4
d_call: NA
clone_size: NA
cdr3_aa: CASGRAGEKLFF
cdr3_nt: TGTGCCAGCGGGCGGGCGGGTGAAAAACTGTTTTTT

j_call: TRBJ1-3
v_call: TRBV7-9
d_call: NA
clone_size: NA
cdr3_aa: CASSFPFSGNTIYF
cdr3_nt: TGTGCCAGCAGCTTTCCGTTCTCTGGAAACACCATATATTTT

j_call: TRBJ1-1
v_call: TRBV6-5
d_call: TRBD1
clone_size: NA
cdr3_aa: CASTDRGSTEAFF
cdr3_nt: TGTGCCAGCACCGACAGGGGCAGCACTGAAGCTTTCTTT

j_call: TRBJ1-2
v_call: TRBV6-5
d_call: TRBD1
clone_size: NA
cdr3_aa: CASSRTGNYGYTF
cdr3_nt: TGTGCCAGCAGCCGGACAGGGAACTATGGCTACACCTTC

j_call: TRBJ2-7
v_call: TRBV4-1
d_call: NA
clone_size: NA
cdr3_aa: CASSHRTPYEQYF
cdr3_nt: TGCGCCAGCAGCCATCGGACTCCCTACGAGCAGTACTTC

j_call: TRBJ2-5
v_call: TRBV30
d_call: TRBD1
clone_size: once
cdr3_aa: CAWSVRGQGGETQYF
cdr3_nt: TGTGCCTGGAGTGTACGGGGACAGGGCGGAGAGACCCAGTACTTC

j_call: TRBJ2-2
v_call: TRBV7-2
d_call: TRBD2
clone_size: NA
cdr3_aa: CASWGAGGPPNTGELFF
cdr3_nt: TGTGCCAGCTGGGGGGCGGGAGGGCCCCCGAACACCGGGGAGCTGTTTTTT

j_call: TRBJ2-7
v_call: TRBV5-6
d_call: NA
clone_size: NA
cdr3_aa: CASSFNSYEQYF
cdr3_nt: TGTGCCAGCAGCTTTAATTCCTACGAGCAGTACTTC

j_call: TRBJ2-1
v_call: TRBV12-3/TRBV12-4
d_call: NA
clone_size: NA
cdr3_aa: CASSPGQNEQFF
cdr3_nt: TGTGCCAGCAGCCCTGGACAAAATGAGCAGTTCTTC

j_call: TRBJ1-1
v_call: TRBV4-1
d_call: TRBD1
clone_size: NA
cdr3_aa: CASSQRQGLNTEAFF
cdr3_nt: TGCGCCAGCAGCCAGAGACAGGGGTTAAACACTGAAGCTTTCTTT

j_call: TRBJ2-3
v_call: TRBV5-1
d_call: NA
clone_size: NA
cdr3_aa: CASKTGPASTDTQYF
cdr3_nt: TGCGCCAGCAAGACGGGACCTGCTAGCACAGATACGCAGTATTTT

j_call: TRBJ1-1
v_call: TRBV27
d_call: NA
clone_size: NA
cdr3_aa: CASSFTGNTEAFF
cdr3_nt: TGTGCCAGCAGTTTCACGGGGAACACTGAAGCTTTCTTT

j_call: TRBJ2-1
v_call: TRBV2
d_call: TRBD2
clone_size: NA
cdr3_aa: CASIEGRGGQNEQFF
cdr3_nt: TGTGCCAGCATTGAAGGGCGGGGGGGCCAAAATGAGCAGTTCTTC

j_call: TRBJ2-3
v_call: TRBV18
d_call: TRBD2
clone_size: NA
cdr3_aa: CASSPKASGRTDTQYF
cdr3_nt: TGTGCCAGCTCCCCGAAGGCTAGCGGGAGGACAGATACGCAGTATTTT

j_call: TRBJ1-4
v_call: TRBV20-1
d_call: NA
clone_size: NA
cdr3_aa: CSATDNEKLFF
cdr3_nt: TGCAGTGCTACCGATAATGAAAAACTGTTTTTT

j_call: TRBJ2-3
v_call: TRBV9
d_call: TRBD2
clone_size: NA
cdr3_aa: CASSPDSGLAGDTQYF
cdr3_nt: TGTGCCAGCAGCCCCGATTCAGGACTAGCCGGGGATACGCAGTATTTT

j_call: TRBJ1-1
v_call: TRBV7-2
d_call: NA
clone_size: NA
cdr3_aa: CASSLSIGVNTEAFF
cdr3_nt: TGTGCCAGCAGCTTAAGCATCGGGGTGAACACTGAAGCTTTCTTT

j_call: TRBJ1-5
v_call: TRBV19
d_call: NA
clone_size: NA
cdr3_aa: CASSIMAGQQPQHF
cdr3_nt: TGTGCCAGTAGTATAATGGCAGGGCAACAGCCCCAGCATTTT

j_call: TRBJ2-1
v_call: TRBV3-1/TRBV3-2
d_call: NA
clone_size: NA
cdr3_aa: CASSQMTGSYNEQFF
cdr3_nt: TGTGCCAGCAGCCAAATGACAGGCTCCTACAATGAGCAGTTCTTC

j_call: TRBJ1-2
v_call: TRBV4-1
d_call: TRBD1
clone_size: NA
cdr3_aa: CASSSHTERGQGEGYGYTF
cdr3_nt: TGCGCCAGCAGCTCTCATACAGAGCGCGGACAGGGGGAAGGCTATGGCTACACCTTC

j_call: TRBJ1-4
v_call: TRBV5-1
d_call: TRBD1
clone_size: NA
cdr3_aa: CASSEGQDNEKLFF
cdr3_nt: TGCGCCAGCAGCGAGGGACAGGATAATGAAAAACTGTTTTTT

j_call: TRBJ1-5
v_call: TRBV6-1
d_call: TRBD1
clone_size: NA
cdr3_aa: CASSEAPRGQGFSSQHF
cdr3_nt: TGTGCCAGCAGTGAAGCGCCCCGCGGACAGGGGTTCTCGAGCCAGCATTTT

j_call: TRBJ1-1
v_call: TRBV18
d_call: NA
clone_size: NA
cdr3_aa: CASSPQANTEAFF
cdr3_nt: TGTGCCAGCTCACCACAAGCGAACACTGAAGCTTTCTTT

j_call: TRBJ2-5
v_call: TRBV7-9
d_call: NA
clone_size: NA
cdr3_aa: CASSYLGWPSNQETQYF
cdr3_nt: TGTGCCAGCAGCTACTTAGGGTGGCCCTCTAACCAAGAGACCCAGTACTTC